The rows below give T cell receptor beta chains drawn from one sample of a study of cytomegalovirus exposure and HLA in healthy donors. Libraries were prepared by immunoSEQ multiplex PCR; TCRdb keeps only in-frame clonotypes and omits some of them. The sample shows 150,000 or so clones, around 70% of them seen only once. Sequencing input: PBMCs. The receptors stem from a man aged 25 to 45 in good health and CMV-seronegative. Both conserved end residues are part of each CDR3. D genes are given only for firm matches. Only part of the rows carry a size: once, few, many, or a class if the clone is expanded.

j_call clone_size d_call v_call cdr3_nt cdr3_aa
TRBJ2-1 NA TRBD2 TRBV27 TGTGCCAGCAGTACAACTAGCGGGGGATACAATGAGCAGTTCTTC CASSTTSGGYNEQFF
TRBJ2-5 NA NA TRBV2 TGTGCCAGCACCCCTGGGCAGGGCCAAGAGACCCAGTACTTC CASTPGQGQETQYF
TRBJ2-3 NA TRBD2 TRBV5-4 TGTGCCAGCAGCTGGGGGACTACAAGCACAGATACGCAGTATTTT CASSWGTTSTDTQYF
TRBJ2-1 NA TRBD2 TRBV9 TGTGCCAGCAGCGTAGGAGCGGGGGGGTCGAACGATGAGCAGTTCTTC CASSVGAGGSNDEQFF
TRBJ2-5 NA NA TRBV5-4 TGTGCCAGCAGTCCCCCTGGAGGGGAGACCCAGTACTTC CASSPPGGETQYF
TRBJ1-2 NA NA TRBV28 TGTGCCAGCAGTTTCCGGGGTTATGGCTACACCTTC CASSFRGYGYTF
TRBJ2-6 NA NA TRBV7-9 TGTGCCAGCAGCGCAGGGGCAGGGGAGAAGGCTGGGGCCAACGTCCTGACTTTC CASSAGAGEKAGANVLTF
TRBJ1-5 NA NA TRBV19 TGTGCCAGTAGCGATCAGGGGTATCAGCCCCAGCATTTT CASSDQGYQPQHF
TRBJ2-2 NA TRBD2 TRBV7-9 TGTGCCAGCAGCTTATTTGCGGGGGGGAACACCGGGGAGCTGTTTTTT CASSLFAGGNTGELFF
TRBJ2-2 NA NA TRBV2 TGTGCCAGCAGGCTGGGACAAGCGAACACCGGGGAGCTGTTTTTT CASRLGQANTGELFF
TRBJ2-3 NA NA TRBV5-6 TGTGCCAGCAGCCCATCGCTCTATCAACTTACAGATACGCAGTATTTT CASSPSLYQLTDTQYF
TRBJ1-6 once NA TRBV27 TGTGCCAGCAGACTTCATTTCCGTTCACCCCTCCACTTT CASRLHFRSPLHF
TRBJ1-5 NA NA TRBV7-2 TGTGCCAGCAGCTTAACCGGGGGGGTTGGGCAGCCCCAGCATTTT CASSLTGGVGQPQHF
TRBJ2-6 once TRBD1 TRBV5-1 TGCGCCAGCAGCTTGGCAGGGACAGGACAGCGAGGGGCCAACGTCCTGACTTTC CASSLAGTGQRGANVLTF
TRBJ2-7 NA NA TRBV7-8 TGTGCCAGCAGCTCATACCGGGACCCAGGGGACTACGAGCAGTACTTC CASSSYRDPGDYEQYF
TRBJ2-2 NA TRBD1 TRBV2 TGTGCCAGCAGTGAAGGGACAGGCATCGGGGAGCTGTTTTTT CASSEGTGIGELFF
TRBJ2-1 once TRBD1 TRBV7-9 TGTGCCAGCAGCGACCGGACAGGGGCGGGGTACAATGAGCAGTTCTTC CASSDRTGAGYNEQFF
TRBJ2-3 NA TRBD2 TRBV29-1 TGCAGCGCGTTCCTAGCGGGGGGACTTAAAGCACCCACAGATACGCAGTATTTT CSAFLAGGLKAPTDTQYF
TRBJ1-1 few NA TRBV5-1 TGCGCCAGCAGCTTGCCTACTAACACTGAAGCTTTCTTT CASSLPTNTEAFF
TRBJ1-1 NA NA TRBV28 TGTGCCAGCAGCCCTCGGGGGAGGGGGAACACTGAAGCTTTCTTT CASSPRGRGNTEAFF
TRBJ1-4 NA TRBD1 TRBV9 TGTGCCAGCAGCCCCACTTCGGGGGACAGAAGAAATGAAAAACTGTTTTTT CASSPTSGDRRNEKLFF
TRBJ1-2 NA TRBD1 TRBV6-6 TGTGCCAGCAGCCCGAGAAAGGGACAGGCTGCCGGCTACCCCTTC CASSPRKGQAAGYPF
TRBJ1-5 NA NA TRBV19 TGTGCCAGTAGCGGGTCCTATAGCAATCAGCCCCAGCATTTT CASSGSYSNQPQHF
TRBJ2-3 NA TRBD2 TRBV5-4 TGTGCCAGCAGCTTGGGGACTAGCGGGGGGACGGCCGGCACAGATACGCAGTATTTT CASSLGTSGGTAGTDTQYF
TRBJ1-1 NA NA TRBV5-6 TGTGCCAGCAGCTTGGGCGGTGGGACTGAAGCTTTCTTT CASSLGGGTEAFF
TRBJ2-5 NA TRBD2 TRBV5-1 TGCGCCAGCAGCATACCGGGACTAGCGGGGGGGAAAGAGACCCAGTACTTC CASSIPGLAGGKETQYF
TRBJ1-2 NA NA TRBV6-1 TGTGCCAGCAGTGAGTCGTTGGGGAGGGGCTACACCTTC CASSESLGRGYTF
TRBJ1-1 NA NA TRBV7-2 TGTGCCAGCAGCCCTCAGGGGACCTATGAAGCTTTCTTT CASSPQGTYEAFF
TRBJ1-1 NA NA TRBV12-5 TGTGCTAGTGGTTTGGTAGCCGGTGCGGGCGAAGCTTTCTTT CASGLVAGAGEAFF
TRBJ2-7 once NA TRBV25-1 TGTGCCAGCAGTGCCAGAGGGCAGGGGTCCTACGAGCAGTACTTC CASSARGQGSYEQYF
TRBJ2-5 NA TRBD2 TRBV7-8 TGTGCCAGCAGCCAGGGCAGCCTAGCGGGGGGCGAAAATCAAGAGACCCAGTACTTC CASSQGSLAGGENQETQYF
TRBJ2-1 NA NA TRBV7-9 TGTGCCAGCAGCTTAATGTCCCCTGAGGTGAAGCTAGGCAATGAGCAGTTCTTC CASSLMSPEVKLGNEQFF
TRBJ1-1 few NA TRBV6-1 TGTGCCAGCAGTGAAGTGATACATAAGAACACTGAAGCTTTCTTT CASSEVIHKNTEAFF